Presented here are 8 T cell receptor beta chains from one specimen sequenced in a study of cytomegalovirus exposure and HLA in healthy donors. Primers for the PCR totalled 60 Vbeta and 13 Jbeta. The data were produced by immunoSEQ multiplex PCR, yet TCRdb's version contains in-frame clones alone and is incomplete. The table shows around 100,000 clones, with 70% to 80% occurring only once. Sequencing was carried out using PBMCs. The receptors were gathered from a woman under 30 in good health and CMV-seropositive.

The chain combines TRBV6-5 with TRBJ1-1; D is unresolved. The germline V and J ends were trimmed by 2 bases and 4 bases, with 11 bases remaining between them. The CDR3 runs to 14 residues. The germline gives CDR1 MNHEY, CDR2 SVGAGI. This chain's CDR3 is CASSYSPGSTEAFF. The CDR3 DNA follows: TGTGCCAGCAGTTACAGTCCGGGGAGCACTGAAGCTTTCTTT.

This clone was seen only once. The chain carries TRBV5-1 and TRBJ2-1; 10 bases fit TRBD2. This CDR3 has 15 residues. The germline V gene encodes CDR1 SGHRS and CDR2 YFSETQ. Trimming removed 2 bases from V and 9 bases from J; junction bases left unmatched: 8. The CDR3 spells CASSLRLAGAREQFF. CDR3 coding DNA: TGCGCCAGCAGCTTAAGGCTAGCGGGAGCCCGTGAGCAGTTCTTC.

The chain carries TRBV20-1 and TRBJ2-7, with D unclear. The V end lost 2 bases, the J end lost 7 bases, and 9 bases lay between the germline ends. This CDR3 is built from 11 residues. The V gene's germline CDR1 is DFQATT and CDR2 SNEGSKA (reference sequence). The CDR3 DNA sequence: TGCAGTGCTAGAACTAACGGAGAGCAGTACTTC. Translating it yields CSARTNGEQYF.

This clone was counted only a few times. DNA of the CDR3: TGTGCCAGCAGCCAACCGGACAGGGGGGCCGGGGAGCTGTTTTTT. Residues: CASSQPDRGAGELFF. This chain joins TRBV7-9 and TRBJ2-2, with 10 positions matching TRBD1. Germline assignment: CDR1 SEHNR and CDR2 FQNEAQ (reference sequence). The CDR3 loop spans 15 amino acids. With 5 bases clipped from V and 6 bases from J, the junction kept 6 bases outside the gene matches.

The genes are TRBV7-9 and TRBJ2-3; TRBD2 matches 8 bases. This CDR3 has 16 residues. J was trimmed by 1 base and V by 4 bases; bases with no gene match: 7. In germline, CDR1 is SEHNR, CDR2 FQNEAQ (reference sequence). CDR3 sequence: CASSSVTGGGTDTQYF. The CDR3 DNA reads TGTGCCAGCAGCTCCGTGACGGGAGGGGGCACAGATACGCAGTATTTT.

Concerning this clone: The junction shows a germline mismatch at one end, possibly a read error. This chain uses TRBV7-9 with TRBJ2-5, with D unclear. Germline assignment: CDR1 SEHNR and CDR2 FQNEAQ (reference sequence). The length of the CDR3 is 14 residues. CDR3 nucleotide sequence: TGTGCCAGCAGCCCTTACGGAGACCAAGAGACCCGGTACTTC. Its protein is CASSPYGDQETRYF.

This sequence joins TRBV7-9 and TRBJ1-1; D unclear. V was cut by 1 base and J by 3 bases, with 9 bases left in between. This CDR3 has 14 residues. CDR1 is SEHNR and CDR2 is FQNEAQ in the germline V gene (reference sequence). The CDR3: CASSLVAQDTEAFF. The CDR3 DNA follows: TGTGCCAGCAGCTTAGTCGCCCAGGACACTGAAGCTTTCTTT.

This chain links TRBV21-1 with TRBJ1-1; TRBD1 is the table's D call and was not checked against the DNA. TRBV21-1 is tagged as a pseudogene. This CDR3 comprises 16 residues. CDR3: CASSTLPGQGRTEAFF. The CDR3 DNA is TGTGCCAGCAGCACACTTCCGGGACAGGGTCGTACTGAAGCTTTCTTT.